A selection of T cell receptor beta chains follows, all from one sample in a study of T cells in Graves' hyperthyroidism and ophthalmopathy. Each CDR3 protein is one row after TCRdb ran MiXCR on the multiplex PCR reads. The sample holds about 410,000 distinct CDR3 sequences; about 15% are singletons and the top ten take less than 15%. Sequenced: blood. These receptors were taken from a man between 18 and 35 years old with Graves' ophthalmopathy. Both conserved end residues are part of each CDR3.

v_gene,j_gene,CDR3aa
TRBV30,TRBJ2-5,CAFLKGTSQETQYF
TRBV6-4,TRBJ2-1,CASSETTGWTHEQFF
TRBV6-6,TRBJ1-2,CASSYSTSPQLSNGYTF
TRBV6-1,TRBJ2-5,CASSVSGEGVQETQYF
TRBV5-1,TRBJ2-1,CASSLATGGRYNEQFF
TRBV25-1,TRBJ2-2,CASSELGLAGVRGAGELFF
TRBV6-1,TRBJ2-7,CASSLSGTGAYEQYF
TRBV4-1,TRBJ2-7,CASSQAQTYEQYF
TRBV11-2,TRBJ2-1,CASSLEYESGYNEQFF
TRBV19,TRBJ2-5,CASSWGGRFQETQYF
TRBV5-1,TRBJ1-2,CASSLGTEYGYTF
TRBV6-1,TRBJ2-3,CATGGGDTQYF
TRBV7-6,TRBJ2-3,CASSKKPSGGGTDTQYF
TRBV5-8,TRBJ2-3,CASSMGGGGTDTQYF
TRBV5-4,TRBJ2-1,CASSLGGSEYNEQFF
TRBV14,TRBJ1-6,CASSRLNSPLHF
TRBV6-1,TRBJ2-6,CATPEGLSGVLTF
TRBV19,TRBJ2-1,CASSSIAGQVYNEQFF
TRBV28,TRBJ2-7,CASSPRGAGRDEQYF
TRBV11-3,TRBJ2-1,CASSSTSGRMNEQFF
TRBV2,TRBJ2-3,CASSEIIAGVSTDTQYF
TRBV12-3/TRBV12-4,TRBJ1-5,CASRGGTNQPQHF
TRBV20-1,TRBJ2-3,CSASGGLAVSTDTQYF
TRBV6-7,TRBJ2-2,CASSYSDREHTGELFF
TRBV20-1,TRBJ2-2,CSAPPGTGRAGELFF
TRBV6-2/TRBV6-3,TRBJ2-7,CASRPRDGWRYEQYF
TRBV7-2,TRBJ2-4,CASSQAGGAPRAKNIQYF
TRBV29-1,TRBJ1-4,CSVVSPNEKLFF
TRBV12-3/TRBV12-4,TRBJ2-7,CASKTGCYEQYF
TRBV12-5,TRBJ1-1,CASGRGQGRYMNTEAFF
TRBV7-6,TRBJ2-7,CASSLAPPGQDYEQYF
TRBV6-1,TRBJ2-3,CASTPLRAGGQRTQYF
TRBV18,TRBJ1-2,CASSPGSPYGYTF
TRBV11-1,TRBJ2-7,CASSPGTSGSYEQYF
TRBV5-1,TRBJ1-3,CASSWREGASGNTIYF
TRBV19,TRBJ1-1,CASSPRTGGASMNTEAFF
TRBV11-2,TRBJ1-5,CASSLKGYSNQPQHF
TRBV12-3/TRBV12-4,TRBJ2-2,CASSPTRRQGTGELFF
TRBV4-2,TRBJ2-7,CASSPQGEVLEQYF
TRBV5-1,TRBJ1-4,CASSFRGVAPGEKLFF
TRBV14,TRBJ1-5,CASSQDPGEGNQPQHF
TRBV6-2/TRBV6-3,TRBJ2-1,CASSYLARNEQFF
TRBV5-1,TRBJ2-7,CASSSGRDRVSYEQYF
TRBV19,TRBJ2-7,CASSVPWQVDEQYF
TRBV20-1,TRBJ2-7,CSAMDFSYEQYF
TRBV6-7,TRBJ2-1,CASRGQGINKQFF
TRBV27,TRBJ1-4,CASRLLGGEKLFF
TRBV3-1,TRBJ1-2,CASEPLPRGTDLYGYTF
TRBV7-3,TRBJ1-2,CASSPALTGGDGYTF
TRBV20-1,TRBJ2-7,CSANAEQYF
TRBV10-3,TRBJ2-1,CAINPAGISYNEQFF
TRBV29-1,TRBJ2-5,CSVAGTGGETQYF
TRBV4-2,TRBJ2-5,CASSQDGDGGWETQYF